This T cell receptor beta chain was identified in a study of PD-L1 blockade in urothelial cancer. Across the study: Atezolizumab was started by patients in the mid-2010s at 1,200 mg intravenously every 3 weeks.

The CDR3 covers 12 residues. CDR1 is LNHNV and CDR2 is YYDKDF in the germline V gene (reference sequence). V was cut by 1 base and J by 7 bases, with 7 bases left in between. Profiling relied on immunoSEQ multiplex PCR, and the TCRdb table lists in-frame clones only, not all of them. The sample includes more than 35,000 clones, about 82% of them seen just once. Time point in this sample: pretreatment peripheral blood. This clonotype was sampled from a man older than 75 with urothelial cancer. V gene TRBV15 combines with J gene TRBJ2-5; D unclear. The source material was PBMCs, sampled around atezolizumab (anti-PD-L1) treatment. CDR3: CATSRARGTQYF. The CDR3 bases are TGTGCCACCAGCAGAGCAAGAGGGACCCAGTACTTC. Filled out from reference TRBV15 and TRBJ2-5, the complete variable domain reads DAMVIQNPRYQVTQFGKPVTLSCSQTLNHNVMYWYQQKSSQAPKLLFHYYDKDFNNEADTPDNFQSRRPNTSFCFLDIRSPGLGDTAMYLCATSRARGTQYFGPGTRLLVL.